Listed below are T cell receptor beta chains from one sample, sequenced in a study of T cells in Graves' hyperthyroidism and ophthalmopathy. MiXCR was run by TCRdb on the multiplex PCR reads, yielding one entry per CDR3 protein. In the table there are around 690,000 distinct CDR3 sequences, 15% to 20% of which are singletons. Input material: blood. Receptor source: a man aged 45-65 years with Graves' hyperthyroidism. Each CDR3 is given with its conserved first and last residue. The D gene is left open where the match is weak. The listing skips clone size in some rows; elsewhere it reads once, few, many or a size class.

d_call	v_call	j_call	clone_size	cdr3_nt	cdr3_aa
-	TRBV6-9	TRBJ2-1	few	TGTGCCAGCAGTTACAGACTCTCCTACAATGAGCAGTTCTTC	CASSYRLSYNEQFF
TRBD1	TRBV9	TRBJ1-6	many	TGTGCCAGCAGCGCAACAGGGGGTCGGAATTCACCCCTCCACTTT	CASSATGGRNSPLHF
-	TRBV10-3	TRBJ1-5	-	TGTGCCATCAGTGGCGGGGGCGAACTTAATCAGCCCCAGCATTTT	CAISGGGELNQPQHF
TRBD2	TRBV10-3	TRBJ2-7	-	TGTGCCATCAGTGAGTCTAAGGGAGCGGGAGTTTATGAGCAGTACTTC	CAISESKGAGVYEQYF
TRBD2	TRBV3-1	TRBJ2-2	few	TGTGCCAGCAGCCAAGATTTTCGGACTAGCGAGAACACCGGGGAGCTGTTTTTT	CASSQDFRTSENTGELFF
-	TRBV5-1	TRBJ1-4	many	TGCGCCAGCAGCTTGGACCAGGGAGGTGAAAAACTGTTTTTT	CASSLDQGGEKLFF
-	TRBV7-9	TRBJ1-2	-	TGTGCCAGCAGCTTAAATCCGCCGGGGATCTATGACTACACCTTC	CASSLNPPGIYDYTF
-	TRBV10-3	TRBJ2-7	-	TGTGCCATCAGTGGGGGGAACGAGCAGTACTTC	CAISGGNEQYF
-	TRBV20-1	TRBJ1-5	few	TGCAGTGCTAGAGATGGGGGGCAGGTTCAGCCCCAGCATTTT	CSARDGGQVQPQHF
-	TRBV20-1	TRBJ1-5	-	TGCAGTGCTAGAGAGGACGGTGGGAATCAGCCCCAGCATTTT	CSAREDGGNQPQHF
-	TRBV20-1	TRBJ2-3	-	TGCAGTGCTATCTACACTGCTAGCACAGATACGCAGTATTTT	CSAIYTASTDTQYF
-	TRBV12-5	TRBJ2-2	many	TGTGCTAGTGGCGGGGGAAGCGGTGGCGGGGAGCTGTTTTTT	CASGGGSGGGELFF
TRBD2	TRBV28	TRBJ2-5	many	TGTGCCAGCAGTTCCGGGAGGGTACGGGCCCAGTACTTC	CASSSGRVRAQYF
-	TRBV7-2	TRBJ1-5	-	TGTGCCAGCAGCGGACAGAACAATCAGCCCCAGCATTTT	CASSGQNNQPQHF
TRBD1	TRBV12-3/TRBV12-4	TRBJ2-5	few	TGTGCCAGCAGCTCTCTAGGGACAGTCCAAGAGGCCCAGTACTTC	CASSSLGTVQEAQYF
-	TRBV10-3	TRBJ1-6	many	TGTGCCATCAGAAACCCTGGTGATTCACCCCTCCACTTT	CAIRNPGDSPLHF
TRBD1	TRBV10-3	TRBJ1-6	few	TGTGCCATCAAGGCGACAGGGGAATCACCCCTCCACTTT	CAIKATGESPLHF
-	TRBV28	TRBJ2-7	-	TGTGCCAGCAGTTCGCTACCGGGACCGGGGCCCCACGAGCAGTACTTC	CASSSLPGPGPHEQYF
TRBD1	TRBV6-1	TRBJ2-7	-	TGTGCCAGCACAACGCAGGGGGACTCCTACGAGCAGTACTTC	CASTTQGDSYEQYF
TRBD2	TRBV20-1	TRBJ2-3	-	TGCAGTGCTAGATCTAGCGGGTACACAGATACGCAGTATTTT	CSARSSGYTDTQYF
TRBD1	TRBV2	TRBJ2-1	many	TGTGCCAGCAGCTTGACAGGGGGCGGGTTGCATGAGCAGTTCTTC	CASSLTGGGLHEQFF
-	TRBV7-2	TRBJ1-5	few	TGTGCCAGCAGCTTAGGACTTGGGCGGAAGCCCCAGCATTTT	CASSLGLGRKPQHF
TRBD1	TRBV6-2/TRBV6-3	TRBJ2-7	-	TGTGCCAGCAGGGGGCCCGGACAGGGCTACGAGCAGTACTTC	CASRGPGQGYEQYF
-	TRBV6-1	TRBJ2-5	many	TGTGCCAGCAGTGAAGGGTGGGCAGGGCCTCTCCAAGAGACCCAGTACTTC	CASSEGWAGPLQETQYF
-	TRBV18	TRBJ2-7	-	TGTGCCAGCTCACCACCGGCGGCAGGACGTTTGGACGAGCAGTACTTC	CASSPPAAGRLDEQYF
TRBD1	TRBV11-2	TRBJ1-4	few	TGTGCCAGCAGCTTTATCACAGGGGGCGGGAATGAAAAACTGTTTTTT	CASSFITGGGNEKLFF
-	TRBV15	TRBJ2-2	-	TGTGCCACCAGCAGAGGCGTAGAGACCGGGGAGCTGTTTTTT	CATSRGVETGELFF
-	TRBV19	TRBJ2-7	-	TGTGCCAGTAGTGGGGGACGAGAGGAGCAGTACTTC	CASSGGREEQYF
TRBD1	TRBV5-4	TRBJ2-1	-	TGTGCCAGCAGCCTTAAGGGGGCCCCTTACAATGAGCAGTTCTTC	CASSLKGAPYNEQFF
-	TRBV6-1	TRBJ2-5	many	TGTGCCAGCAGTGAAGCGGTACTAGCAGAGACCCAGTACTTC	CASSEAVLAETQYF
TRBD2	TRBV5-6	TRBJ2-2	-	TGTGCCAGCAGCTTGGAGGGACTAGCGCGGAAGGGGTCCGGGGAGCTGTTTTTT	CASSLEGLARKGSGELFF
-	TRBV7-2	TRBJ2-2	-	TGTGCCAGCAGCTCCCCTCCGGGGCAGCGGGCCGGGGAGCTGTTTTTT	CASSSPPGQRAGELFF
-	TRBV28	TRBJ2-7	many	TGTGCCAGCAGTTTCGGGGTAAGAAGAACCTACGAGCAGTACTTC	CASSFGVRRTYEQYF
TRBD1	TRBV7-8	TRBJ1-1	-	TGTGCCAGCAGCTTCGGGACAGGGATTGGCGCTTTCTTT	CASSFGTGIGAFF
-	TRBV7-8	TRBJ1-5	many	TGTGCCAGCAGCGTAGGACGGGATAGCAATCAGCCCCAGCATTTT	CASSVGRDSNQPQHF
TRBD1	TRBV9	TRBJ2-2	-	TGTGCCAGCAGCCCCAGGACAGGGCGGGCAAACACCGGGGAGCTGTTTTTT	CASSPRTGRANTGELFF
TRBD1	TRBV28	TRBJ2-5	-	TGTGCCAGCAGCTCGGGACAGGACTCCCAAGAGACCCAGTACTTC	CASSSGQDSQETQYF
TRBD1	TRBV5-1	TRBJ1-1	many	TGCGCCAGCAGCTGGCAGACAGGGGCGACTGAAGCTTTCTTT	CASSWQTGATEAFF
-	TRBV7-9	TRBJ2-1	few	TGTGCCAGCAGCCCAGCCGGGCTGGAATACAATGAGCAGTTCTTC	CASSPAGLEYNEQFF
-	TRBV7-2	TRBJ2-7	many	TGTGCCAGCACCTACGACCTTGCACCCTACGAGCAGTACTTC	CASTYDLAPYEQYF
TRBD2	TRBV6-5	TRBJ2-2	-	TGTGCCAGCAGTTACGCGGGAGGCGTAACCGGGGAGCTGTTTTTT	CASSYAGGVTGELFF
-	TRBV7-3	TRBJ2-1	-	TGTGCCAGCAGCTTATTCGGGGCCGGGGGTCATGAGCAGTTCTTC	CASSLFGAGGHEQFF
-	TRBV18	TRBJ2-7	-	TGTGCCAGCTCACCACCGGTAGGACAGAACTACGAGCAGTACTTC	CASSPPVGQNYEQYF
-	TRBV4-2	TRBJ2-2	-	TGTGCCAGCAGCCAAGCCGATTCAACCGGGGAGCTGTTTTTT	CASSQADSTGELFF
TRBD1	TRBV12-3/TRBV12-4	TRBJ2-7	many	TGTGCCAGCAGTTTAGGGGCCCGGGACAGGAGATCCTACGAGCAGTACTTC	CASSLGARDRRSYEQYF
-	TRBV2	TRBJ1-1	many	TGTGCCAGCAGTGGGATGGGACTACCAAACACTGAAGCTTTCTTT	CASSGMGLPNTEAFF
-	TRBV28	TRBJ2-5	-	TGTGCCAGCAGGGGCAGGGTGGGAGAGACCCAGTACTTC	CASRGRVGETQYF